The source of this TCR beta chain is a study of cytomegalovirus exposure and HLA in healthy donors. Study-wide points: Relative to equally common others, HLA-associated TCR beta chains showed greater clonal expansion in a later analysis. Information on immune exposure was restricted to one variable (CMV serostatus).

Primers: 60 Vbeta forward and 13 Jbeta reverse. Clones were read by immunoSEQ multiplex PCR, and TCRdb kept only the in-frame ones, dropping some. The profile shows about 120,000 clones, about 80% of them singletons. A word on this clone: What it recognizes is unknown.

The sequence was obtained from a woman aged 18-29 years in good health and CMV-seronegative. Source material: PBMCs.

This CDR3 reads CSAAGGGYNEQFF. In DNA form, the CDR3 reads TGCAGCGCAGCGGGAGGCGGCTACAATGAGCAGTTCTTC. The rearrangement links TRBV29-1 to TRBJ2-1; 9 positions agree with TRBD2. The CDR3 loop spans 13 amino acids. Per the germline V gene, CDR1 is SQVTM and CDR2 is ANQGSEA. V lost 7 bases and J lost 3; bases outside the gene matches: 4.